These T cell receptor beta chains were read from a single sample in a study of Ad26.COV2.S vaccination and SARS-CoV-2 variants. Profiling relied on immunoSEQ multiplex PCR, and the TCRdb table lists in-frame clones only, not all of them. The sample holds about 350,000 clones; 88% are singletons and the top ten take 5.5% to 7%. The sample consisted of peripheral blood, taken in a trial of Ad26.COV2.S vaccine versus placebo. These receptors all come from a person aged 18-65 years who received the Ad26.COV2.S COVID-19 vaccine or a placebo. The CDR3 runs from the conserved cysteine through the conserved F or W. D genes are given only for firm matches. Rows may omit the clone size; those that give it use once, few, many or a size class.

-,TRBV10-3,TRBD1,TRBJ2-1,TGTGCCACAACCGGGACAGGCTTCGTTGGTGAGCAGTTCTTC,CATTGTGFVGEQFF
many,TRBV6-6,-,TRBJ1-5,TGTGCCAGCAGCCAACCACAGGCAAACAATCAGCCCCAGCATTTT,CASSQPQANNQPQHF
-,TRBV18,TRBD1,TRBJ1-2,TGTGCCAGCTCAACCAGGGGGTCTGTAGATGGCTACACCTTC,CASSTRGSVDGYTF
-,TRBV27,TRBD1,TRBJ2-4,TGTGCCAGCAGTACGTACGACAGGGGGGGAAACATTCAGTACTTC,CASSTYDRGGNIQYF
-,TRBV4-3,-,TRBJ1-2,TGCGCCAGCAGCCAACCCGGGATGAACTATGGCTACACCTTC,CASSQPGMNYGYTF
-,TRBV6-5,-,TRBJ1-5,TGTGCCAGCAGTTACCGGGGGGACAATCAGCCCCAGCATTTT,CASSYRGDNQPQHF
-,TRBV5-1,-,TRBJ2-3,TGCGCCAGCAGCTTGGCGGGCACAGATACGCAGTATTTT,CASSLAGTDTQYF
-,TRBV6-5,TRBD1,TRBJ1-3,TGTGCCAGCAGGAAGACAGGGACCTCTGGAAACACCATATATTTT,CASRKTGTSGNTIYF
-,TRBV18,TRBD1,TRBJ1-5,TGTGCCAGCTCCCGGGACAGGGGACTCAATCAGCCCCAGCATTTT,CASSRDRGLNQPQHF
-,TRBV5-6,-,TRBJ2-7,TGTGCCAGCAGCTTTCCAGGGGTCCCCTACGAGCAGTACTTC,CASSFPGVPYEQYF
-,TRBV7-3,-,TRBJ2-1,TGTGCCAGCAGCTACGGGGGACCATACAATGAGCAGTTCTTC,CASSYGGPYNEQFF
-,TRBV9,TRBD2,TRBJ2-7,TGTGCCAGCAGCGTCGGGACCACTAGCGGGGGCCTCTCCTACGAGCAGTACTTC,CASSVGTTSGGLSYEQYF
-,TRBV7-8,TRBD2,TRBJ2-7,TGTGCCAGCAGCTTAGCCCGGGACTATTTCTACGAGCAGTACTTC,CASSLARDYFYEQYF
-,TRBV7-9,TRBD1,TRBJ1-4,TGTGCCAGCAGCTTAGCGCAAGGGGGCGAAGAAAAACTGTTTTTT,CASSLAQGGEEKLFF